These 15 T cell receptor beta chains were all obtained from the same sample, sequenced in a study of response to subunit inactivated influenza vaccine. TCRdb processed the RT-PCR reads anew with MiXCR; each CDR3 protein has one entry. The sample holds about 540,000 distinct CDR3 sequences, 20% to 25% seen once. These data were also filed under a second study, of T cells expressing NK-cell markers. From that paper: 5'RACE template switching with UMIs produced the TCR beta cDNA.

Sequencing used CD4+ T cells sorted from PBMCs, obtained 11 to 12 days after vaccination. The receptors derive from a man aged 45-65 years who received an inactivated influenza vaccine.

The rearrangement joins TRBV20-1 to TRBJ2-1, with TRBD2 identical over 13 bases. The CDR3 covers 16 residues. Germline-derived CDR1 and CDR2 are DFQATT and SNEGSKA (reference sequence). V shed 7 bases, J shed 6 bases, and the junction held 12 bases outside the gene matches. CDR3 residues: CSGELAGGAQVNEQFF. The DNA for the CDR3 is TGCAGTGGGGAACTAGCGGGGGGGGCCCAGGTCAATGAGCAGTTCTTC.

The genes are TRBV28 and TRBJ2-1, with D tentatively TRBD1 or TRBD2 (5 bases each). The CDR3 is made up of 15 amino acids. The germline V gene encodes CDR1 MDHEN and CDR2 SYDVKM. The V end was cut by 8 bases, the J end by 2 bases, with 16 bases between. The CDR3 spells CASLSSGPAYNEQFF. Written as DNA, the CDR3 is TGTGCCAGCCTAAGCTCGGGACCCGCCTACAATGAGCAGTTCTTC. Combining the CDR3 with reference TRBV28 and TRBJ2-1 gives the whole variable domain DVKVTQSSRYLVKRTGEKVFLECVQDMDHENMFWYRQDPGLGLRLIYFSYDVKMKEKGDIPEGYSVSREKKERFSLILESASTNQTSMYLCASLSSGPAYNEQFFGPGTRLTVL.

The chain employs TRBV18 and TRBJ2-2, with D possibly being TRBD2 (6 bases). Germline V gene lookup returns CDR1 KGHSH and CDR2 LQKENI. Trimming pared 4 bases from V and 1 base from J, leaving 13 bases between. The CDR3 length is 16 residues. CDR3 sequence: CASSRNGGENTGELFF. As DNA, the CDR3 is TGTGCCAGCTCACGAAATGGAGGGGAGAACACCGGGGAGCTGTTTTTT.

Note on this clonotype: An end of the junction does not agree with germline; a read error may underlie this. The rearrangement uses TRBV28 and TRBJ2-1; TRBD2 matches 7 bases. There are 15 residues in the CDR3. Per germline, CDR1 MDHEN and CDR2 SYDVKM. The CDR3 nucleotides read TGTGCCAGCAGACCTCAACTAGCGCGGTACATTGAGCAGTTCTTC. Protein: CASRPQLARYIEQFF. Drawing the rest from reference TRBV28 and TRBJ2-1, the complete variable domain is DVKVTQSSRYLVKRTGEKVFLECVQDMDHENMFWYRQDPGLGLRLIYFSYDVKMKEKGDIPEGYSVSREKKERFSLILESASTNQTSMYLCASRPQLARYIEQFFGPGTRLTVL.

The chain is built from TRBV28 and TRBJ2-5; tentatively, D is TRBD1 or TRBD2 (5 bases each). The V and J ends lost 0 bases and 2 bases respectively, with 10 bases between them. The CDR3 covers 15 residues. In germline, CDR1 is MDHEN, CDR2 SYDVKM. The DNA of the CDR3 is TGTGCCAGCAGTTTATGGAGGGGCAATCAAGAGACCCAGTACTTC. It translates to CASSLWRGNQETQYF.

This sequence joins TRBV24-1 and TRBJ2-1, with a possible D match to TRBD2 (6 bases). V lost 4 bases, J lost 8 bases, and 14 bases lay in between. The CDR3 is 14 residues long. Per the germline V gene, CDR1 is KGHDR and CDR2 is SFDVKD. The CDR3 reads CATSETRRGYEQFF. CDR3 in DNA: TGTGCCACCAGTGAAACGCGTCGGGGGTATGAGCAGTTCTTC.

This clonotype was recorded many times. V is TRBV28 and J is TRBJ1-1; a weak D match, TRBD1 (6 bases). The CDR3 spans 15 residues. The ends were cut back, 5 bases at V and 1 base at J, with 14 bases in the middle. The germline CDR1 and CDR2 sequences are MDHEN and SYDVKM. This CDR3 is CASSGGIGGNTEAFF. CDR3 sequence (DNA): TGTGCCAGCAGTGGAGGGATAGGGGGGAACACTGAAGCTTTCTTT.

The J gene is TRBJ2-5, the V gene TRBV28, with D maybe TRBD1 (6 bases). CDR3 length: 16 amino acids. The germline V gene has CDR1 MDHEN and CDR2 SYDVKM. V gave up 4 bases and J gave up 2 bases, with 17 bases separating them. The chain's CDR3 is CASSSPTGTKQETQYF. CDR3 nucleotides: TGTGCCAGCAGTTCCCCTACAGGGACCAAACAAGAGACCCAGTACTTC.

The chain links TRBV4-3 to TRBJ1-2; no clear D gene. V shed 3 bases and J shed 5 bases, with 16 bases lying between them. The CDR3 has 15 amino acids. Germline V gene lookup returns CDR1 LGHNA and CDR2 YSLEER. CDR3 nucleotides: TGCGCCAGCAGCCAGGATCAGACAACTTATTATGGCTACACCTTC. The encoded protein is CASSQDQTTYYGYTF.

V gene TRBV7-3 combines with J gene TRBJ2-2; 13 positions agree with TRBD2. This CDR3 comprises 16 residues. The V segment lost 5 bases and the J segment 7 bases; nucleotides outside the gene matches: 7. CDR1 is SGHTA and CDR2 is FQGTGA in the germline V gene. The CDR3: CASSRGTSGVYGELFF. CDR3 nucleotides: TGTGCCAGCAGCCGAGGGACTAGCGGGGTCTACGGGGAGCTGTTTTTT.

This clonotype was picked up a small number of times. The chain couples TRBV18 to TRBJ2-3; D not certain. Germline assignment: CDR1 KGHSH and CDR2 LQKENI. The CDR3 sequence is 16 residues long. Between the trimmed V and J ends, which lost 3 bases and 3 bases, there was a span of 16 bases. DNA of the CDR3: TGTGCCAGCTCACCGACCGCTACCGCCTCAACAGATACGCAGTATTTT. Amino acids: CASSPTATASTDTQYF.

This clonotype was observed a handful of times. The chain combines TRBV5-1 with TRBJ2-1, with 13 bases identical to TRBD2. The CDR3 contains 16 residues. Germline V gene sequence: CDR1 SGHRS, CDR2 YFSETQ. V was clipped by 3 bases and J by 5 bases; unmatched bases: 5. CDR3 nucleotide sequence: TGCGCCAGCAGCTGGCAACTAGCGGGGGGGGACAATGAGCAGTTCTTC. It is translated as CASSWQLAGGDNEQFF.

In this sample, this clonotype turned up a few times. The chain has TRBV7-2 and TRBJ2-7, with 9 nucleotides matching TRBD1. CDR1 is SGHTA and CDR2 is FQGNSA in the germline V gene. Trimming removed 5 bases from V and 3 bases from J; junction bases left unmatched: 11. There are 16 residues in the CDR3. The CDR3, as DNA: TGTGCCAGCAGCATAGGACTCCGGACAGGGGACTACGAGCAGTACTTC. This sequence encodes CASSIGLRTGDYEQYF. Full variable domain (missing parts from reference TRBV7-2 and TRBJ2-7): GAGVSQSPSNKVTEKGKDVELRCDPISGHTALYWYRQSLGQGLEFLIYFQGNSAPDKSGLPSDRFSAERTGGSVSTLTIQRTQQEDSAVYLCASSIGLRTGDYEQYFGPGTRLTVT.

This clonotype appeared a few times. This chain uses TRBV7-8 with TRBJ2-5; 9 positions agree with TRBD1. The CDR3 runs 17 residues. The V gene end was trimmed by 3 bases and the J gene end by 1 base; junction bases not matched to a gene: 9. Germline V lookup: CDR1 SGHVS, CDR2 FQNEAQ. CDR3 protein: CASSLGGTGPSQETQYF. CDR3 nucleotides: TGTGCCAGCAGCTTGGGGGGGACAGGGCCTTCCCAAGAGACCCAGTACTTC.

This clonotype showed up many times. The chain is built from TRBV12-3 or TRBV12-4 and TRBJ2-5; D not certain. V was cut by 1 base and J by 5 bases, with 8 bases left in between. The CDR3 is 13 amino acids. CDR3 sequence reads: CASSLGIGETQYF. CDR3 nucleotide sequence: TGTGCCAGCAGTTTAGGAATAGGGGAGACCCAGTACTTC.